The clone carrying this T cell receptor (beta chain) was recorded once. This entry belongs to a study of blood T cell repertoires in COVID-19. Overall study: Acute and convalescent COVID-19 samples came from the United States, Italy and Spain. The cDNA or gDNA used as material had been derived from T cells, B-cell-depleted T cells, or PBMCs.

Under the authors' procedure: Amplification of reference gene primers was used by the study to estimate nucleated cell counts. Measured with immunoSEQ multiplex PCR; TCRdb has only the in-frame clones, and not every one. V, J and clone size were drawn from that table, and D and trimming were deduced from the DNA. The top ten clones hold 2% of a sample with some 170,000 clones, approximately 95% of them seen once. One Seattle source followed patients from active infection through their disease course. The receptor's source is a woman aged 55-70 years with COVID-19, enrolled during active disease. Sequencing input: peripheral blood.

CDR3 loop: CASSSPWTGGTEAFF. For the CDR3, the DNA is TGTGCCAGCAGTTCCCCTTGGACAGGGGGCACTGAAGCTTTCTTT. This chain joins TRBV27 and TRBJ1-1, with TRBD1 identical over 10 bases. This CDR3 has 15 residues. The V segment lost 4 bases and the J segment 4 bases; nucleotides outside the gene matches: 6. CDR1 and CDR2 from the germline V gene are MNHEY and SMNVEV (reference sequence).